This T cell receptor (beta chain) was observed in a study of T cells in Graves' hyperthyroidism and ophthalmopathy (dated by TCRdb to about 2019). Background on the whole study: Peripheral blood samples were taken at initial diagnosis, before any treatment was given. The paper reports TCR Vbeta CDR3 sequencing of 140 or so peripheral blood samples: 40 to 45 ophthalmopathy, about 75 hyperthyroidism and around 17 progressor patients. Thyroid tissue and blood T-cell repertoires from several Graves' hyperthyroidism patients were also compared in the study. Once sampling was done, hyperthyroidism patients were given methimazole at a starting dose of 30 mg daily, whereas ophthalmopathy patients were given high-dose intravenous methylprednisolone. The approximately 100 discovery patients were divided at random into training and test sets in a 7:3 ratio. TCR V-J signatures able to tell the groups apart were searched for in a discovery cohort of 90 to 100 patients, of whom roughly 42 had Graves' ophthalmopathy and roughly 59 had stable Graves' hyperthyroidism. Prospective prediction of ophthalmopathy was tested in an independent validation cohort consisting of fewer than 20 hyperthyroidism patients and over 15 patients who later progressed to ophthalmopathy. Overall results and qualifications from the work: In cross-validation, a model built on a 13 V-J signature told ophthalmopathy apart from stable hyperthyroidism with 87.88% sensitivity and approximately 81% specificity, and in testing the same model reached 80%/75%. Sample size was not statistically predetermined, and investigators were not blinded to group allocation. In validation, the model predicted progression to ophthalmopathy a median of 6.5 months before onset, with about 64% sensitivity and roughly 73% specificity. Most expanded thyroid clonotypes (frequency above 0.001) were also detected in blood, suggesting blood repertoires may reflect thyroid immune responses.

Via the germline V gene (reference sequence), CDR1 is SEHNR and CDR2 FQNEAQ. From the cysteine up to the phenylalanine, the CDR3 has a length of 16 residues. Kept here is only the CDR3 DNA, which spans 48 bases and is read in frame from base 1. Trimming takes 5 bases from V and 1 base from J, and the germline ends sit 15 bases apart. TCR beta CDR3 regions were amplified from RNA transcripts. The first round of RT-PCR for the TCR CDR3 was performed with the HTBI primer set and the Qiagen OneStep RT-PCR kit. Libraries were constructed in a second round of multiplex PCR, after which size selection and purification were carried out. Libraries were sequenced paired-end with 100 bp reads on an Illumina HiSeq2000. The authors processed their data as follows. SOAPnuke was used to process the raw data, removing reads that contained adapters or uncalled bases, had a mean Phred below 15, or lacked an exact match to the constant primer or identifier. High-quality paired reads were merged with COPE v1.2.5, and unique nucleotide sequences were defined as clonotypes. Clonotypes were aligned to IMGT TRBV, TRBD and TRBJ reference segments using MiTCR v1.1. Analysis was restricted to V-J combinations with a frequency above 0.0001, which covered 98% to 99.2% of repertoires. A TCS score was defined as the ratio between F50 (clonal expansion) and ExV (chaos), using BLOSUM62-based TCRdist between CDR3 peptides within each V-J. Welch's t-statistics and random forest reduced 500 to 650 V-J features to about 12, which were used in a naive Bayes classifier (R e1071). TCRdb passed the public sequencing reads through fastp at Q25 and MiXCR, retaining productive beta sequences. Duplicate CDR3 protein sequences are folded into a single record with the most common DNA and genes. It is TCRdb's table, rather than the study itself, that gives the V and J calls and clone size. The sample table lists hundreds of thousands of distinct CDR3 sequences, around 13% of them with a count of one. Approximately 12% of the sample lies in the top ten.

Ophthalmopathy patients had moderately to severely active disease, with a Clinical Activity Score of 3 or more, a NOSPECS grade of 4 or more, and a disease duration of less than 3 months. Any patient with an uncontrolled infection, another autoimmune disease, pregnancy or lactation was excluded. Clinical symptoms, serum thyroxine and TRAb, thyroid ultrasound, and orbital computed tomography formed the basis for the diagnoses. PBMCs were isolated from about 9.2 ml of fresh peripheral blood by Ficoll-Paque density gradient centrifugation. Total RNA was extracted with Trizol reagent, and quality was checked on an Agilent 2100 Bioanalyzer. A remark on this clonotype: Its antigen is still unknown. The input lacks base qualities; no much larger clone sits a single base away.

Here the chain combines TRBV7-9 and TRBJ1-3; tentative D gene TRBD1, with 6 bases matching. The sequenced sample consisted of blood. The receptor's source is a woman between 45 and 65 years old with Graves' ophthalmopathy. CDR3 protein: CASSENREKSGNTIYF. The nucleotides read TGTGCCAGCAGCGAAAACAGGGAAAAGTCTGGAAACACCATATATTTT.